Below are 7 T cell receptor beta chains sequenced from a single sample in a study of blood T cell repertoires in COVID-19. Only in-frame clones appear in the TCRdb table, and some are missing; sequencing was by immunoSEQ multiplex PCR. This sample carries 200,000 to 250,000 clones, about nine tenths of them seen once, and the ten largest clones take about 5%. Sequencing input: peripheral blood. The receptor source for this set is a woman aged 40 to 50 with acute or convalescent COVID-19.

J is TRBJ2-5 and V is TRBV27; D gene unclear. Trimming left V 2 bases short and J 5 bases short, with 9 bases between. CDR1 is MNHEY, CDR2 SMNVEV, per germline (reference sequence). CDR3 length: 13 amino acids. CDR3 nucleotide sequence: TGTGCCAGCAGTTTAGCCGGGTCGGAGACCCAGTACTTC. Protein: CASSLAGSETQYF.

V gene TRBV18 combines with J gene TRBJ1-2; TRBD1 matches 7 bases. V dropped 5 bases and J dropped 9; count of bases not matched to a gene: 6. From germline, CDR1 is KGHSH and CDR2 LQKENI. This CDR3 comprises 12 residues. DNA for the CDR3: TGTGCCAGCTCAGCAGGGGGAGATAGCTACACCTTC. Translating gives CASSAGGDSYTF.

The J gene is TRBJ1-2, the V gene TRBV5-1; unclear D gene. V was clipped by 4 bases and J by 1 base, with 14 bases between them. CDR1 SGHRS and CDR2 YFSETQ come from the germline V gene. CDR3 size: 15 residues. The CDR3 here is CASSLARGGNYGYTF. DNA for the CDR3: TGCGCCAGCAGCCTGGCCCGGGGAGGTAACTATGGCTACACCTTC.

The V gene is TRBV7-9, the J gene TRBJ1-2; D is unresolved. Germline V gene lookup returns CDR1 SEHNR and CDR2 FQNEAQ (reference sequence). V lost 5 bases and J 6 bases, leaving 13 bases between the germline ends. The CDR3 has 13 residues. The CDR3 nucleotides are TGTGCCAGCAGCCCCCATGGGAGAAATGGCTACACCTTC. It yields the protein CASSPHGRNGYTF. The full variable domain, with the rest looked up from reference TRBV7-9 and TRBJ1-2, is DTGVSQNPRHKITKRGQNVTFRCDPISEHNRLYWYRQTLGQGPEFLTYFQNEAQLEKSRLLSDRFSAERPKGSFSTLEIQRTEQGDSAMYLCASSPHGRNGYTFGSGTRLTVV.

The rearrangement uses TRBV12-5 and TRBJ1-3; D unresolved. V lost 4 bases to trimming and J lost 4 bases, with 17 bases between them. This CDR3 contains 16 residues. Germline CDR1 reads LGHNT; CDR2 reads FRNRAP. The CDR3 is CASGSPGRPPGNTIYF. The CDR3 coding sequence is TGTGCTAGTGGTTCCCCCGGCAGGCCCCCAGGAAACACCATATATTTT. The variable domain in full, completed from reference TRBV12-5 and TRBJ1-3, reads DARVTQTPRHKVTEMGQEVTMRCQPILGHNTVFWYRQTMMQGLELLAYFRNRAPLDDSGMPKDRFSAEMPDATLATLKIQPSEPRDSAVYFCASGSPGRPPGNTIYFGEGSWLTVV.

The chain couples TRBV12-5 to TRBJ1-5; no definite D call. Per the germline V gene, CDR1 is LGHNT and CDR2 is FRNRAP. This CDR3 has 14 amino acids. Trimming cost V 1 base and J 6 bases, with 10 bases left between them. CDR3 sequence (DNA): TGTGCTAGTGGTTTGGACCAGGTGGGTCAGCCCCAGCATTTT. The encoded protein is CASGLDQVGQPQHF.

This chain connects TRBV30 to TRBJ1-6; 12 nucleotides align to TRBD1. This CDR3 is 16 amino acids long. V shed 3 bases, J shed 10 bases, and the junction held 10 bases outside the gene matches. The germline V gene has CDR1 GTSNPN and CDR2 SVGIG (reference sequence). The CDR3 DNA sequence: TGTGCCTGGAGGGGGATTGGGACAGGGGGCTTCTCACCCCTCCACTTT. Translated: CAWRGIGTGGFSPLHF. The full variable domain, rest sourced from reference TRBV30 and TRBJ1-6, is SQTIHQWPATLVQPVGSPLSLECTVEGTSNPNLYWYRQAAGRGLQLLFYSVGIGQISSEVPQNLSASRPQDRQFILSSKKLLLSDSGFYLCAWRGIGTGGFSPLHFGNGTRLTVT.